The 19 T cell receptor beta chains in this list originate from one sample, sequenced in a study of vaccination effects on CD4 cells after COVID-19 (dated by TCRdb to the early 2020s). After 10 days of culture, CD4+ T cells were isolated with the EasySep CD4+ T cell isolation kit. Libraries were made using the immunoSEQ multiplex PCR assay. In TCRdb, the immuneACCESS table is reduced to in-frame sequences with V and J assigned. These tables do not hold every clone; where another copy was compared, an unresolved V gene accounts for under half, and the others remain unexplained. Counted in this sample were roughly 56,000 clones; over 60% of them appeared once. The ten largest clones represent approximately 3% of the sample. The antigens of these receptors remain unknown. The sequencing here drew on CD4+ T cells from PBMCs cultured without peptide, taken before COVID-19 vaccination. These TCRs come from a human donor who received a COVID-19 vaccine.

The rearrangement uses TRBV6-5 and TRBJ1-3; unclear D gene. Trimming shortened V by 11 bases and J by 4 bases, and 6 bases separated the two germline ends. CDR3 length: 10 amino acids. CDR1 MNHEY and CDR2 SVGAGI come from the germline V gene. The CDR3 region is CAGAGNTIYF. The CDR3 nucleotides read TGTGCCGGCGCAGGAAACACCATATATTTT.

The V call is TRBV3-1 (or the pseudogene TRBV3-2), the J call TRBJ1-1, with TRBD1 identical over 7 bases. Germline lookup yields CDR1 LGHDT and CDR2 YNNKEL (reference sequence). The V segment lost 4 bases and the J segment 5 bases; nucleotides outside the gene matches: 13. The CDR3 extends over 16 amino acids. Written as DNA, the CDR3 is TGTGCCAGCAGCCCCACCCCCGCAGGGGGACGGACTGAAGCTTTCTTT. Translation gives CASSPTPAGGRTEAFF.

About this clone itself: The junction shows a germline mismatch at one end, possibly a read error. The chain joins TRBV30 to TRBJ2-1; 8 positions match TRBD1. CDR1 is GTSNPN, CDR2 SVGIG, per germline (reference sequence). The CDR3 spans 13 residues. Written as DNA, the CDR3 is TGTGCTTGGACAGGGACCAACTACAATGAGCAGTTCTTC. Translation: CAWTGTNYNEQFF. Supplemented by reference TRBV30 and TRBJ2-1, the full variable domain reads SQTIHQWPATLVQPVGSPLSLECTVEGTSNPNLYWYRQAAGRGLQLLFYSVGIGQISSEVPQNLSASRPQDRQFILSSKKLLLSDSGFYLCAWTGTNYNEQFFGPGTRLTVL.

The chain carries TRBV24-1 and TRBJ1-5; D is perhaps TRBD1 (6 bases). Trimming cost V 2 bases and J 4 bases, with 11 bases left between them. This CDR3 is built from 15 residues. CDR1 KGHDR and CDR2 SFDVKD come from the germline V gene. The CDR3 DNA follows: TGTGCCACCAGTGATTCACAGGGTGTTAATCAGCCCCAGCATTTT. This encodes CATSDSQGVNQPQHF.

The chain joins TRBV4-2 to TRBJ2-5; D could derive from TRBD1 or TRBD2 (7 bases each). This CDR3 has 18 amino acids. Germline V gene data show CDR1 as LGHNA and CDR2 as YNFKEQ. Trimming cost V 4 bases and J 4 bases, with 25 bases left between them. Here the CDR3 reads CASSPDRESGGNGETQYF. The CDR3 DNA reads TGTGCCAGCAGCCCAGACAGGGAATCGGGGGGTAATGGAGAGACCCAGTACTTC.

The V call is TRBV5-5, the J call TRBJ1-1, with D possibly TRBD1 on 5 matching bases. Germline V lookup: CDR1 SGHKS, CDR2 YYEKEE (reference sequence). V lost 3 bases and J 2 bases, leaving 17 bases between the germline ends. The CDR3 runs 16 residues. Written as DNA, the CDR3 is TGTGCCAGCAGCTGGGGCTTTTTTCCGGATAACACTGAAGCTTTCTTT. Translation: CASSWGFFPDNTEAFF.

The rearrangement links TRBV18 to TRBJ2-3, with a tentative D call TRBD2 (7 bases). The V gene lost 2 bases and the J gene lost 0 bases, with 15 bases spanning the gap. Germline V gives CDR1 KGHSH, CDR2 LQKENI. This CDR3 is built from 17 residues. The CDR3 is CASSPNLGGPSTDTQYF. In DNA, the CDR3 is TGTGCCAGCTCACCAAATCTGGGGGGGCCTAGCACAGATACGCAGTATTTT.

In this sample, this clone turned up a few times. The V call is TRBV5-6, the J call TRBJ2-6; D gene ambiguous. The CDR3 is made up of 16 amino acids. CDR1 is SGHDT and CDR2 is YYEEEE in the germline V gene. The germline V and J ends were trimmed by 4 bases and 2 bases, with 13 bases remaining between them. The CDR3 sequence: CASSATWSPGANVLTF. Here the CDR3 DNA reads TGTGCCAGCAGCGCCACGTGGTCACCTGGGGCCAACGTCCTGACTTTC.

This chain connects TRBV5-1 to TRBJ2-3, with 12 bases aligning to TRBD2. The CDR3 is 16 residues long. The J segment lost 6 bases and the V segment lost 4 bases, leaving 9 bases of the junction unmatched. Germline loops: CDR1 SGHRS, CDR2 YFSETQ. CDR3 sequence (DNA): TGCGCCAGCAGCCTCCCTAGCGGGGGGGGGCAGGATACGCAGTATTTT. Protein sequence: CASSLPSGGGQDTQYF.

This chain joins TRBV2 and TRBJ2-5, with 7 bases identical to TRBD1. Losses at the gene ends were 6 bases for V and 5 bases for J; bases not matched to a gene: 6. Germline CDR1 and CDR2: SNHLY and FYNNEI. This CDR3 region has 13 residues. The CDR3 spells CASSQGVWETQYF. CDR3 in DNA: TGTGCCAGCAGCCAGGGGGTTTGGGAGACCCAGTACTTC.

The rearrangement uses TRBV5-1 and TRBJ2-1, with 7 bases identical to TRBD1. This CDR3 has 15 amino acids. CDR1 and CDR2 (germline): SGHRS, YFSETQ. The J segment lost 7 bases and the V segment lost 7 bases, leaving 14 bases of the junction unmatched. The CDR3, as DNA: TGCGCCAGCCCCTGCGACAGGGTAGTTTTGAATGAGCAGTTCTTC. Its protein is CASPCDRVVLNEQFF.

The chain uses TRBV6-5 and TRBJ1-2, with 7 bases matching TRBD1. The CDR3 totals 15 residues. Germline CDR1 and CDR2: MNHEY and SVGAGI. Germline trimming cut 0 bases from V and 0 bases from J; bases unmatched to any gene: 1. As DNA, the CDR3 is TGTGCCAGCAGTTACTCCGGGACAGCTAACTATGGCTACACCTTC. This sequence encodes CASSYSGTANYGYTF.

CDR3: CATSGMGGVNEQFF. The CDR3 bases are TGTGCCACCAGTGGGATGGGGGGGGTCAATGAGCAGTTCTTC. The V gene is TRBV24-1, the J gene TRBJ2-1, with TRBD2 matching over 7 bases. The CDR3 has 14 residues. The germline gives CDR1 KGHDR, CDR2 SFDVKD. V shed 5 bases and J 6 bases; nucleotides not matched to a gene: 6.

CDR3 DNA: TGTGCCAGCGGCCATCAGCCCCAGCATTTT. It codes for CASGHQPQHF. V usage is TRBV6-5 and J usage is TRBJ1-5; no clear D gene. The CDR3 spans 10 residues. Looked up from germline, CDR1 is MNHEY and CDR2 is SVGAGI. V was cut by 8 bases and J by 5 bases, with 4 bases left in between.

The chain carries TRBV30 and TRBJ1-1, with D uncertain. This CDR3 contains 14 residues. The V and J ends lost 0 bases and 4 bases respectively, with 12 bases between them. The germline V gene encodes CDR1 GTSNPN and CDR2 SVGIG (reference sequence). The CDR3 region is CAWSVQSPSTEAFF. CDR3 nucleotide sequence: TGTGCCTGGAGTGTTCAAAGTCCGAGCACTGAAGCTTTCTTT.

The J gene is TRBJ2-1, the V gene TRBV13; 15 nucleotides line up with TRBD2. After removal of 4 bases from V and 7 bases from J, the junction contained 2 bases not matched to a gene. Germline-derived CDR1 and CDR2 are PRHDT and FYEKMQ (reference sequence). The CDR3 loop spans 15 amino acids. The CDR3 DNA is TGTGCCAGCAGCTCGGGACTAGCGGGGGGAAATGAGCAGTTCTTC. It encodes CASSSGLAGGNEQFF.

The chain uses TRBV9 and TRBJ1-4; no definite D call. The V gene lost 4 bases and the J gene lost 7 bases, with 17 bases spanning the gap. Germline V gives CDR1 SGDLS, CDR2 YYNGEE. This CDR3 comprises 15 residues. DNA of the CDR3: TGTGCCAGCAGCCTCAGTCCGGGCTCCGCTGAAAAACTGTTTTTT. This translates into CASSLSPGSAEKLFF.

This clone was picked up a small number of times. This chain uses TRBV7-2 with TRBJ2-2; D is undetermined. Germline loops: CDR1 SGHTA, CDR2 FQGNSA. The CDR3 length is 16 residues. The germline V and J ends were trimmed by 7 bases and 6 bases, with 21 bases remaining between them. The CDR3 reads CASTESAQTVAGELFF. The CDR3 DNA sequence: TGTGCCAGCACCGAATCCGCCCAGACGGTTGCCGGGGAGCTGTTTTTT.

The chain is built from TRBV24-1 and TRBJ2-5, with TRBD1 as a possible D gene (5 bases). Germline V lookup: CDR1 KGHDR, CDR2 SFDVKD. The CDR3 is 16 residues long. V shed 3 bases and J shed 1 base, with 14 bases lying between them. As DNA, the CDR3 is TGTGCCACCAGTGATGCCATGGGGCCCACCCAAGAGACCCAGTACTTC. Protein sequence: CATSDAMGPTQETQYF.